A selection of T cell receptor beta chains follows, all from one sample in a study of lymphopenia after photon versus proton radiotherapy. The assay was immunoSEQ multiplex PCR, and TCRdb's table has in-frame clones only and misses some. The sample has roughly 65,000 clones; approximately 91% are singletons. This specimen consisted of peripheral blood, obtained from a patient treated with photon-based radiotherapy. These receptor sequences come from a woman aged 70-85 years with pancreatic cancer. Both conserved end residues are part of each CDR3. A D gene is named only where the DNA matches it firmly. Size tells how often a clone was seen (once, few, many) or the class of an expanded clone, and some rows leave it out.

TRBV4-2	TRBJ2-7	TRBD2	NA	CASRDEREGPYEQYF	TGTGCCAGCAGGGACGAGCGGGAGGGGCCTTACGAGCAGTACTTC
TRBV18	TRBJ2-3	TRBD2	NA	CASSPGLAGLAGDTQYF	TGTGCCAGCTCACCAGGACTAGCGGGATTGGCGGGAGATACGCAGTATTTT
TRBV5-6	TRBJ1-1	TRBD1	NA	CASSWGQGNTEAFF	TGTGCCAGCAGCTGGGGACAGGGTAACACTGAAGCTTTCTTT
TRBV11-2	TRBJ2-7	NA	once	CASRIPGTLIYEQYF	TGTGCCAGCAGGATACCCGGGACTCTTATCTACGAGCAGTACTTC
TRBV4-3	TRBJ2-2	NA	NA	CASSQDPGDRTGELFF	TGCGCCAGCAGCCAAGATCCCGGGGACCGCACCGGGGAGCTGTTTTTT
TRBV5-5	TRBJ1-5	NA	NA	CASSLAGANQPQHF	TGTGCCAGCAGCTTGGCAGGGGCCAATCAGCCCCAGCATTTT
TRBV4-1	TRBJ1-2	NA	NA	CASSRVGVNYGYTF	TGCGCCAGCAGCCGCGTGGGTGTTAACTATGGCTACACCTTC
TRBV15	TRBJ2-3	NA	NA	CATSREAQNPTDTQYF	TGTGCCACCAGCAGAGAAGCTCAGAACCCCACAGATACGCAGTATTTT
TRBV27	TRBJ1-4	NA	NA	CASKPGTATNEKLFF	TGTGCCAGCAAGCCAGGGACTGCAACTAATGAAAAACTGTTTTTT
TRBV6-4	TRBJ2-1	NA	NA	CASSSEGGGYNEQFF	TGTGCCAGCAGCTCAGAAGGGGGGGGCTACAATGAGCAGTTCTTC
TRBV2	TRBJ2-3	NA	NA	CASSRRWGMSTDTQYF	TGTGCCAGCAGTAGGCGGTGGGGGATGAGCACAGATACGCAGTATTTT
TRBV27	TRBJ2-1	NA	NA	CASSFTGPSSYNEQFF	TGTGCCAGCAGTTTTACAGGGCCGAGCTCCTACAATGAGCAGTTCTTC
TRBV7-7	TRBJ2-7	NA	NA	CASSLAVGAYEQYF	TGTGCTAGCAGCTTAGCGGTGGGAGCCTACGAGCAGTACTTC
TRBV28	TRBJ2-7	TRBD1	NA	CASSPTGGNSHEQYF	TGTGCCAGCAGTCCAACAGGGGGCAATAGCCACGAGCAGTACTTC
TRBV9	TRBJ2-1	NA	NA	CASSGGTSSYNEQFF	TGTGCCAGCAGCGGAGGGACAAGCTCCTACAATGAGCAGTTCTTC
TRBV10-3	TRBJ2-7	NA	NA	CAISGDSYEQYF	TGTGCCATCAGTGGCGACAGTTACGAGCAGTACTTC
TRBV4-3	TRBJ2-2	NA	NA	CASSRVGRAGGTGELFF	TGCGCCAGCAGCCGGGTGGGCAGGGCCGGTGGCACCGGGGAGCTGTTTTTT
TRBV28	TRBJ2-3	NA	NA	CASSLGAGRGTDTQYF	TGTGCCAGCAGTTTAGGCGCAGGTAGGGGCACAGATACGCAGTATTTT
TRBV5-4	TRBJ2-7	TRBD1	NA	CASSRGQGRYEQYF	TGTGCCAGCAGCCGGGGACAGGGTCGGTACGAGCAGTACTTC
TRBV4-2	TRBJ2-3	TRBD2	once	CASSQMLAGGTDTQYF	TGTGCCAGCAGCCAGATGCTAGCGGGAGGCACAGATACGCAGTATTTT
TRBV28	TRBJ2-7	NA	NA	CASSLDIWGEQYF	TGTGCCAGCAGCCTCGACATATGGGGCGAGCAGTACTTC
TRBV5-8	TRBJ2-7	TRBD1	NA	CASRLTGTYEQYF	TGTGCCAGCAGGTTGACAGGGACCTACGAGCAGTACTTC
TRBV4-2	TRBJ2-6	NA	NA	CASSPGRGAGANVLTF	TGTGCCAGCAGCCCGGGAAGGGGTGCTGGGGCCAACGTCCTGACTTTC
TRBV9	TRBJ2-1	NA	NA	CASSVGIGSSYNEQFF	TGTGCCAGCAGCGTAGGTATCGGGAGCTCCTACAATGAGCAGTTCTTC
TRBV5-1	TRBJ2-5	NA	NA	CASSRAQETQYF	TGCGCCAGCAGCAGAGCCCAAGAGACCCAGTACTTC
TRBV27	TRBJ1-6	NA	NA	CASSLSIGGYSYNSPLHF	TGTGCCAGCAGTTTATCGATAGGGGGGTACTCCTATAATTCACCCCTCCACTTT
TRBV7-9	TRBJ2-5	NA	NA	CASSLSGSSQETQYF	TGTGCCAGCAGCTTAAGCGGTAGCTCCCAAGAGACCCAGTACTTC
TRBV30	TRBJ2-3	NA	NA	CAWSDLGGTDTQYF	TGTGCCTGGAGTGATCTGGGGGGCACAGATACGCAGTATTTT
TRBV2	TRBJ2-1	NA	NA	CASTTYNEQFF	TGTGCCAGCACAACGTACAATGAGCAGTTCTTC
TRBV28	TRBJ1-1	NA	NA	CASLRTGGAFVNTEAFF	TGTGCCAGCCTAAGGACGGGAGGGGCCTTCGTGAACACTGAAGCTTTCTTT